This TCR beta chain was captured in a study of T cell repertoires in cytomegalovirus infection. Study-wide findings and caveats: The ex vivo response was dominated by HLA-C-restricted CMV-specific TCR beta clonotypes.

Germline V lookup: CDR1 SEHNR, CDR2 FQNEAQ (reference sequence). CDR3 length: 15 residues. Trimming took 5 bases from V and 3 from J, leaving 16 bases between them. Concerning this clonotype itself: Its cognate antigen is unknown.

TCRdb called the reads again in MiXCR, with one record for every CDR3 protein. The table includes fewer than 850,000 distinct CDR3 sequences, almost 30% detected once. This chain uses TRBV7-9 with TRBJ1-1; D is possibly TRBD1 (5 bases). This sequence originates from a human donor in good health (CMV status not recorded). Some clones in this sample may be carry-over from other donors' samples. The sequencing used cultured CD8+ T cells from PBMCs, collected from culture after CMV antigen stimulation. CDR3 protein: CASSHYEGRDTEAFF. The CDR3 nucleotides are TGTGCCAGCAGCCACTACGAGGGGCGCGACACTGAAGCTTTCTTT.